The 8 T cell receptor beta chains in this list originate from one sample, sequenced in a study of Graves' ophthalmopathy and Graves' hyperthyroidism. The sequenced template was RNA, covering the TCR beta CDR3 region. The workflow started with a first-round RT-PCR run with HTBI primers and then moved on to a second-round multiplex PCR. TCRdb re-derived calls from the multiplex PCR reads in MiXCR, one entry per CDR3 protein. The repertoire consists of roughly 220,000 distinct CDR3 sequences, with roughly 50% occurring once and the leading ten covering over 40%. Sample: peripheral blood. These receptors originate from an adult man with Graves' ophthalmopathy.

This clonotype has more than one count but fewer than ten. The chain couples TRBV29-1 to TRBJ2-7; 8 bases are a match to TRBD1. The CDR3 covers 14 residues. Unmatched junction bases numbered 9, after V lost 6 bases and J lost 2 bases. Germline V lookup: CDR1 SQVTM, CDR2 ANQGSEA. The CDR3 coding sequence is TGCAGCGTAGCCTTCGGACAGGGCCCCTACGAGCAGTACTTC. This gives the protein CSVAFGQGPYEQYF.

The V gene is TRBV29-1, the J gene TRBJ2-7; the D gene could be TRBD1 or TRBD2 (5 bases each). The CDR3 covers 12 residues. Germline values: CDR1 SQVTM, CDR2 ANQGSEA. In nucleotides, the CDR3 is TGCAGTGCTAGAGAGGGGTCCTACGAGCAGTACTTC. The encoded protein is CSAREGSYEQYF.

The gene calls are TRBV6-5 and TRBJ2-2, with a weak D call TRBD2 (6 bases). The CDR3 covers 14 residues. V shed 0 bases and J shed 5 bases, with 7 bases lying between them. Germline CDR1 is MNHEY and CDR2 is SVGAGI. The CDR3 here is CASSYSEGTGELFF. The CDR3 coding sequence is TGTGCCAGCAGTTACTCGGAGGGGACCGGGGAGCTGTTTTTT.

This clonotype was seen at least ten times. This rearrangement joins TRBV25-1 to TRBJ1-2; TRBD1 matches 7 bases. The junction had 9 bases not matched to a gene; V was cut back by 5 bases and J by 0 bases. CDR1 and CDR2 from the germline V gene are MGHDK and SYGVNS. CDR3 length: 16 residues. This CDR3 reads CASSLSGTVTNYGYTF. In nucleotides, the CDR3 is TGTGCCAGCAGTTTGTCAGGGACAGTTACTAACTATGGCTACACCTTC.

The DNA of the CDR3 is TGCAGTGCTAGAAGACAGGGATTCGGGACCGCGAACACCGGGGAGCTGTTTTTT. Protein sequence: CSARRQGFGTANTGELFF. J is TRBJ2-2 and V is TRBV20-1, with 7 positions matching TRBD1. The germline CDR1 and CDR2 sequences are DFQATT and SNEGSKA (reference sequence). The V gene end was trimmed by 2 bases and the J gene end by 0 bases; junction bases not matched to a gene: 12. The CDR3 has 18 residues.

This clonotype has a handful of counts. The V call is TRBV20-1, the J call TRBJ1-5; D is uncertain. CDR3 length: 15 amino acids. Germline values: CDR1 DFQATT, CDR2 SNEGSKA (reference sequence). The ends were cut back, 3 bases at V and 0 bases at J, with 12 bases in the middle. The CDR3 DNA sequence: TGCAGTGCTAGCTCGCTTCAATATAGCAATCAGCCCCAGCATTTT. It encodes CSASSLQYSNQPQHF.

To note about this clonotype: A read error may account for a junction end that differs from germline. The chain carries TRBV24-1 and TRBJ1-2; the match to TRBD1 covers 9 bases. The germline V gene has CDR1 KGHDR and CDR2 SFDVKD. The CDR3 is made up of 15 amino acids. The CDR3 reads CASSPSPGQGNGYTF. CDR3 nucleotide sequence: TGTGCCAGCAGTCCTAGTCCGGGACAGGGTAATGGCTACACCTTC.

The chain has TRBV7-3 and TRBJ2-2; 8 bases map to TRBD2. Germline V gene data show CDR1 as SGHTA and CDR2 as FQGTGA. The CDR3 spans 16 residues. J gave up 4 bases and V 0 bases, and 4 bases lay outside the gene matches. CDR3 residues: CASSLTSGSGTGELFF. Here the CDR3 DNA reads TGTGCCAGCAGCTTAACCAGCGGGAGCGGCACCGGGGAGCTGTTTTTT.